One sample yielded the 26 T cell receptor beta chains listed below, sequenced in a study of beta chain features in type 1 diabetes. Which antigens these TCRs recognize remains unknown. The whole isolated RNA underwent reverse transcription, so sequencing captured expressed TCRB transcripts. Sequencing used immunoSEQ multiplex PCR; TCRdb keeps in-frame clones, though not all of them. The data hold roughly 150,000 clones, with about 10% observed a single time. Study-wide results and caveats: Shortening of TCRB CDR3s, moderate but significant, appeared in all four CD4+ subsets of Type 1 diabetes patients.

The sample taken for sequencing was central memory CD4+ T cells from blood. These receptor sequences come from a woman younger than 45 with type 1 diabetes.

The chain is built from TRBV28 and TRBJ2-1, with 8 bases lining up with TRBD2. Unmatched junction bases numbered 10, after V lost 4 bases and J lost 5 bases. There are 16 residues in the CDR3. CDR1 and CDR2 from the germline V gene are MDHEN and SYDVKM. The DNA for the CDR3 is TGTGCCAGCAGTTCCCTCGGGGGGGGACTAAACAATGAGCAGTTCTTC. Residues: CASSSLGGGLNNEQFF.

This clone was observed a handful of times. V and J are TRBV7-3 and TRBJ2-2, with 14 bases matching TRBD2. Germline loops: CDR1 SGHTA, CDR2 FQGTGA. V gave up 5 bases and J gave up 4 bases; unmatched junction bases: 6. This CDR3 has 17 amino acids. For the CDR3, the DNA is TGTGCCAGCAGCCCCCCGGGACTAGCGGGAGCCACCGGGGAGCTGTTTTTT. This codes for CASSPPGLAGATGELFF.

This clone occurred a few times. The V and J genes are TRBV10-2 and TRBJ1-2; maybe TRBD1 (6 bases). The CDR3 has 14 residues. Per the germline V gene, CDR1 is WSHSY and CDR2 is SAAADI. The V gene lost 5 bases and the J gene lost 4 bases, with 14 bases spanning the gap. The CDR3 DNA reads TGCGCCAGCAGTATCACCACAGGGAGCTATGGCTACACCTTC. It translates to CASSITTGSYGYTF.

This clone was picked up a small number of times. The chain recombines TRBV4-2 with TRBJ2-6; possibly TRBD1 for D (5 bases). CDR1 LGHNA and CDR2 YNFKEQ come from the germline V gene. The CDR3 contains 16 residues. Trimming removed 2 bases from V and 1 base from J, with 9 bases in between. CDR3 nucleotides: TGTGCCAGCAGCCAAACAGGAGCATCTGGGGCCAACGTCCTGACTTTC. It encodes CASSQTGASGANVLTF.

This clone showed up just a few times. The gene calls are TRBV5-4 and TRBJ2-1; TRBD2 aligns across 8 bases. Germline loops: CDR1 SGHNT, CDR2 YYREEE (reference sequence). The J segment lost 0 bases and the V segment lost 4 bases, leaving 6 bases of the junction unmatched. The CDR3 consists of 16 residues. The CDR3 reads CASSGRLASSYNEQFF. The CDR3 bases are TGTGCCAGCAGCGGTAGACTAGCGAGCTCCTACAATGAGCAGTTCTTC.

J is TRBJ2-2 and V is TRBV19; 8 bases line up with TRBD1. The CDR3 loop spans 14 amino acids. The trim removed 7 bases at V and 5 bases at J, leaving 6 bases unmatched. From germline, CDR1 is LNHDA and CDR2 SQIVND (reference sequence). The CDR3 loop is CASTWDRTTGELFF. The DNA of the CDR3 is TGTGCCAGTACCTGGGACAGGACAACCGGGGAGCTGTTTTTT.

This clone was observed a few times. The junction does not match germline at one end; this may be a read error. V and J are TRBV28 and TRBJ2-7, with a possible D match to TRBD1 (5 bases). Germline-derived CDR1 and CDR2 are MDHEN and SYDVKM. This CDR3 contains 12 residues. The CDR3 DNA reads TGTGCCAGCAGTTGGGGCTCCAACGAGCAGTACTTC. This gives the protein CASSWGSNEQYF.

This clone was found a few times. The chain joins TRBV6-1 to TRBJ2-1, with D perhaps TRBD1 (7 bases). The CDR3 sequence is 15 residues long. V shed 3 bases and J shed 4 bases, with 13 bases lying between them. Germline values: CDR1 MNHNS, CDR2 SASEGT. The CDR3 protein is CASSDAGQSYNEQFF. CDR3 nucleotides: TGTGCCAGCAGTGACGCGGGACAGTCGTACAATGAGCAGTTCTTC.

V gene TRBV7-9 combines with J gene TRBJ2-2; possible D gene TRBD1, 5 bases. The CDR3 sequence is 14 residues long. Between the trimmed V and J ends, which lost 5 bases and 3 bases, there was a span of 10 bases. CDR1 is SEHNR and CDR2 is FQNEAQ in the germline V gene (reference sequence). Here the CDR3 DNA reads TGTGCCAGCAGCATTGACAGCCACACCGGGGAGCTGTTTTTT. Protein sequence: CASSIDSHTGELFF.

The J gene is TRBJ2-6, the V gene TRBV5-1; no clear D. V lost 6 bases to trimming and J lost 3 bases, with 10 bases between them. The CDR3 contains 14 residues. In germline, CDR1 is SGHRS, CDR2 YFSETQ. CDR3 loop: CASIASGGANVLTF. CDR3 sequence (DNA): TGCGCCAGCATCGCTAGTGGTGGGGCCAACGTCCTGACTTTC.

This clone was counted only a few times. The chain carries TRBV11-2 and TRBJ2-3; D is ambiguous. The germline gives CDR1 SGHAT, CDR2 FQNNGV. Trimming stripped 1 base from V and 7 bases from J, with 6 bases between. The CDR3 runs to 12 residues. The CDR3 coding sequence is TGTGCCAGCAGCTTAGCAGTACATACGCAGTATTTT. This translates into CASSLAVHTQYF.

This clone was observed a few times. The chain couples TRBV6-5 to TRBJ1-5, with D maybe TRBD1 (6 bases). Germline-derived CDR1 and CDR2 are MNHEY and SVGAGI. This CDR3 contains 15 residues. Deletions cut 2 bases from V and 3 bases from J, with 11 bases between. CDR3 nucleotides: TGTGCCAGCAGTTACCGACAGGACCCCAATCAGCCCCAGCATTTT. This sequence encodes CASSYRQDPNQPQHF.

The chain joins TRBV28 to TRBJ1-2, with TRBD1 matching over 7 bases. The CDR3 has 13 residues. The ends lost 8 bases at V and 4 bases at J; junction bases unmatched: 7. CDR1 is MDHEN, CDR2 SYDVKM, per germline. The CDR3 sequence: CASSAGQVYGYTF. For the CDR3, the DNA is TGTGCCAGCTCGGCCGGACAGGTCTATGGCTACACCTTC.

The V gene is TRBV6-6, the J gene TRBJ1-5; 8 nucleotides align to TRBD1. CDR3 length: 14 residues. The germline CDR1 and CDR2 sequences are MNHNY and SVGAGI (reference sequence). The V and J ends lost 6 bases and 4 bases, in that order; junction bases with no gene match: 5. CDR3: CASSPDRGNQPQHF. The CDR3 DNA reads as TGTGCCAGCAGCCCCGACAGGGGAAATCAGCCCCAGCATTTT.

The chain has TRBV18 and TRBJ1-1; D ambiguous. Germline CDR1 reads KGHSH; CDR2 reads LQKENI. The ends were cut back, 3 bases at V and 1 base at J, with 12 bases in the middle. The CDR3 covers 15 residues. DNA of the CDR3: TGTGCCAGCTCACCTAGCCCTATAGGGAACACTGAAGCTTTCTTT. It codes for CASSPSPIGNTEAFF.

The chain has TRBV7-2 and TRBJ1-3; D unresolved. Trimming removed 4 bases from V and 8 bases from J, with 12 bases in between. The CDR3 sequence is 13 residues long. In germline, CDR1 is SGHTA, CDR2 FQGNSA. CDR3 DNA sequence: TGTGCCAGCAGCTCAGCATGGGCTGACACCATATATTTT. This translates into CASSSAWADTIYF.

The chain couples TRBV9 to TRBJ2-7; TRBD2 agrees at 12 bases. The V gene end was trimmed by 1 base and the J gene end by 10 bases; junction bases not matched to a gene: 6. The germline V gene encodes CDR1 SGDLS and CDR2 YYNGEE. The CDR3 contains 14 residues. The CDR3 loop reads CASSVLLAGGVQYF. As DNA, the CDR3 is TGTGCCAGCAGCGTACTTCTAGCGGGGGGGGTACAGTACTTC. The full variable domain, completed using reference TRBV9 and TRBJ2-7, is DSGVTQTPKHLITATGQRVTLRCSPRSGDLSVYWYQQSLDQGLQFLIQYYNGEERAKGNILERFSAQQFPDLHSELNLSSLELGDSALYFCASSVLLAGGVQYFGPGTRLTVT.

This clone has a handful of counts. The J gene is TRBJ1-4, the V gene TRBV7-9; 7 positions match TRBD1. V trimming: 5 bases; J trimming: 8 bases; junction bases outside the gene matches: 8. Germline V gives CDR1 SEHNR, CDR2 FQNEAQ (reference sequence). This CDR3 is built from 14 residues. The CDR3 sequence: CASSPRGNQEKLFF. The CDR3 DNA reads TGTGCCAGCAGCCCCAGGGGGAATCAAGAAAAACTGTTTTTT.

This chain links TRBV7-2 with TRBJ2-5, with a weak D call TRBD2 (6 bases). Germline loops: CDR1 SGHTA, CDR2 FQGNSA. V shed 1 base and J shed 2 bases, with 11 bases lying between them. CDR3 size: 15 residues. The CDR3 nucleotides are TGTGCCAGCAGCTTAGTGGTGGCGGGGCAAGAGACCCAGTACTTC. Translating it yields CASSLVVAGQETQYF.

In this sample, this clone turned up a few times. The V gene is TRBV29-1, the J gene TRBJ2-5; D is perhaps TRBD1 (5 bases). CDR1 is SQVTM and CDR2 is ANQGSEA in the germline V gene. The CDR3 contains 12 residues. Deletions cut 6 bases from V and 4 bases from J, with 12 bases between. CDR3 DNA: TGCAGCGTCATGGGGCGAGGAGAGACCCAGTACTTC. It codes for CSVMGRGETQYF.

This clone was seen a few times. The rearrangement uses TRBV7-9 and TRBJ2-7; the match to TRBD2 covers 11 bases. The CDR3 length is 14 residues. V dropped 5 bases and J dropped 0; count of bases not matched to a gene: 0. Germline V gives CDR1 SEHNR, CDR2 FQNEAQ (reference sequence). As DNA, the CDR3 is TGTGCCAGCAGCACTAGCGGGAGCTCCTACGAGCAGTACTTC. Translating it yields CASSTSGSSYEQYF.

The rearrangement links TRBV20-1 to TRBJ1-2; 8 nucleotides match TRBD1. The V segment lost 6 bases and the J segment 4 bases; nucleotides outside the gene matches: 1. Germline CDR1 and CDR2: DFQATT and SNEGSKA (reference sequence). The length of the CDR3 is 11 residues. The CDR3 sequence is CSADRGYGYTF. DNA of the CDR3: TGCAGTGCAGACAGGGGCTATGGCTACACCTTC.

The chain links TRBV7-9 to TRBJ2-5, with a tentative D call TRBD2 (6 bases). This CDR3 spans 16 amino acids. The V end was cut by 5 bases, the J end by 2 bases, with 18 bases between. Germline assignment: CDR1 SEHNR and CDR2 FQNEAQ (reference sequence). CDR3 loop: CASSPRGLSTQETQYF. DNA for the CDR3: TGTGCCAGCAGCCCGAGGGGACTTTCGACACAAGAGACCCAGTACTTC.

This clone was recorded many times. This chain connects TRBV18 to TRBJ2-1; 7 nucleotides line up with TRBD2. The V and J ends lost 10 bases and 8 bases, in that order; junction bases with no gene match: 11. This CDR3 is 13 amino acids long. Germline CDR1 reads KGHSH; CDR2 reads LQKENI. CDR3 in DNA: TGTGCCACCAACCGGGGGGTGAGCGATGAGCAGTTCTTC. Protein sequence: CATNRGVSDEQFF.

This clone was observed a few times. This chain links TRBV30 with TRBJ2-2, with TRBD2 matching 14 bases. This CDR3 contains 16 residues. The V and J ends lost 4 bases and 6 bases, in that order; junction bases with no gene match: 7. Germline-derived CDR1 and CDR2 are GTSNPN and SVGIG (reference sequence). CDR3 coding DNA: TGTGCCTGGACCGCCGGGACTAGCGGGAGTTCCGGGGAGCTGTTTTTT. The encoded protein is CAWTAGTSGSSGELFF.

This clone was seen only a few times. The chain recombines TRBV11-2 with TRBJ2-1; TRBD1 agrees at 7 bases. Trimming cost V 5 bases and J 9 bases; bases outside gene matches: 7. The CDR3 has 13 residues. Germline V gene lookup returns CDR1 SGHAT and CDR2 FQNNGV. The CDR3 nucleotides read TGTGCCAGCAGCCTAAGACAGGGAACTGAGCAGTTCTTC. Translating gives CASSLRQGTEQFF.